These 2 T cell receptor beta chains were sequenced from one sample in a study of blood T cell repertoires in COVID-19. TCRdb's copy holds only in-frame clones and misses some; the assay was immunoSEQ multiplex PCR. The sample records fewer than 450,000 clones, roughly 88% being singletons. The sample comprised PBMCs or T cells enriched from blood (not recorded which). These receptors all stem from a young man who had recovered from COVID-19.

The chain recombines TRBV20-1 with TRBJ2-1; unclear D gene. The germline CDR1 and CDR2 sequences are DFQATT and SNEGSKA (reference sequence). This CDR3 region has 9 residues. The V gene lost 5 bases and the J gene lost 8 bases, with 4 bases spanning the gap. The CDR3 is CSAGYEQFF. CDR3 bases: TGCAGTGCTGGCTATGAGCAGTTCTTC.

The sample holds one count of this clone. This chain uses TRBV20-1 with TRBJ2-5; no reliable D call. The germline CDR1 and CDR2 sequences are DFQATT and SNEGSKA (reference sequence). The CDR3 is 11 amino acids. The ends were cut back, 5 bases at V and 5 bases at J, with 9 bases in the middle. The CDR3 DNA sequence: TGCAGTGCTGGCGGTGGGGAGACCCAGTACTTC. Amino acids: CSAGGGETQYF.